A selection of T cell receptor beta chains follows, all from one sample in a study of T cells after yellow fever vaccination. TCRdb redid the calling of the 5' RACE reads with MiXCR, one entry per CDR3 protein. The data contain roughly 330,000 distinct CDR3 sequences, roughly 7% of them seen just once; the ten biggest clones take up roughly a sixth. The material sequenced was PBMCs, taken more than 40 days after the first yellow fever vaccination. These TCRs come from a man between 18 and 35 years old who received the YFV17D yellow fever vaccine. CDR3s include the opening cysteine and the closing phenylalanine or tryptophan. The D gene is left open where the match is weak. Where a row states a size, it is once, few, many or the class of an expanded clone; other rows omit it.

>NA|TRBV7-2|TRBJ2-7|NA
CASSLAHSYEQYF
TGTGCCAGCAGCTTAGCTCACTCCTACGAGCAGTACTTC
>many|TRBV4-3|TRBJ1-5|TRBD1
CASSRVTGGDQPQHF
TGCGCCAGCAGCCGAGTGACAGGGGGCGATCAGCCCCAGCATTTT
>few|TRBV20-1|TRBJ2-3|NA
CSASAPQGGGDTQYF
TGCAGTGCTAGCGCTCCCCAGGGGGGCGGGGATACGCAGTATTTT
>many|TRBV28|TRBJ2-3|NA
CASSLQDPGADTQYF
TGTGCCAGCAGTTTGCAGGACCCCGGCGCAGATACGCAGTATTTT
>few|TRBV6-2/TRBV6-3|TRBJ2-3|NA
CASSYLPTFTDTQYF
TGTGCCAGCAGTTATCTTCCGACATTTACAGATACGCAGTATTTT
>few|TRBV20-1|TRBJ1-2|NA
CSAAGLTDYGYTF
TGCAGTGCCGCCGGACTCACTGACTATGGCTACACCTTC
>few|TRBV5-5|TRBJ2-3|TRBD2
CASNDWGGGGDTQYF
TGTGCCAGCAATGATTGGGGGGGGGGAGGAGATACGCAGTATTTT
>NA|TRBV18|TRBJ2-3|NA
CASSPRGQVTDTQYF
TGTGCCAGCTCACCACGGGGGCAGGTCACAGATACGCAGTATTTT
>many|TRBV9|TRBJ2-1|NA
CASSVDYNEQFF
TGTGCCAGCAGCGTAGATTACAATGAGCAGTTCTTC
>NA|TRBV5-1|TRBJ2-1|TRBD1
CASRRISGQASYNEQFF
TGCGCCAGCAGACGTATATCTGGACAGGCCTCCTACAATGAGCAGTTCTTC
>NA|TRBV6-2/TRBV6-3|TRBJ2-2|TRBD1
CASDDTGQGATGELFF
TGTGCCAGTGATGATACGGGACAGGGGGCTACCGGGGAGCTGTTTTTT
>few|TRBV12-3/TRBV12-4|TRBJ1-3|NA
CASRNPGSGNTIYF
TGTGCCAGCAGAAACCCGGGCTCTGGAAACACCATATATTTT
>NA|TRBV9|TRBJ2-1|TRBD1
CASTTGLTYNEQFF
TGTGCCAGCACGACAGGGCTTACCTACAATGAGCAGTTCTTC
>NA|TRBV3-1|TRBJ2-3|TRBD1
CASSRAGQGAGTDTQYF
TGTGCCAGCAGCCGAGCGGGACAGGGGGCCGGGACAGATACGCAGTATTTT
>NA|TRBV5-1|TRBJ1-6|NA
CASSLRMGNSPLHF
TGCGCCAGCAGCTTGAGGATGGGTAATTCACCCCTCCACTTT
>NA|TRBV27|TRBJ2-5|TRBD1
CASSKRGQIQETQYF
TGTGCCAGCAGTAAACGGGGACAGATCCAAGAGACCCAGTACTTC
>few|TRBV5-1|TRBJ1-3|TRBD1
CASSYGTGGGNTIYF
TGCGCCAGCAGCTACGGGACAGGGGGTGGAAACACCATATATTTT
>many|TRBV27|TRBJ1-6|NA
CASSPTGPWFHNSPLHF
TGTGCCAGCAGTCCTACCGGGCCCTGGTTCCATAATTCACCCCTCCACTTT
>NA|TRBV5-1|TRBJ2-5|NA
CASSLGAGEGETQYF
TGCGCCAGCAGCTTGGGAGCAGGGGAAGGGGAGACCCAGTACTTC
>many|TRBV20-1|TRBJ2-1|NA
CSALVRVRSSYNEQFF
TGCAGTGCTCTAGTCAGGGTCCGGAGCTCCTACAATGAGCAGTTCTTC
>many|TRBV10-2|TRBJ1-5|NA
CASSEQGGNQPQHF
TGCGCCAGCAGTGAACAGGGTGGGAATCAGCCCCAGCATTTT
>NA|TRBV13|TRBJ1-1|NA
CASSWGGGEGTEAFF
TGTGCCAGCAGCTGGGGGGGCGGGGAAGGGACTGAAGCTTTCTTT
>NA|TRBV12-3/TRBV12-4|TRBJ1-1|NA
CGVSSSPNTEAFF
TGTGGCGTCAGCTCCAGCCCGAACACTGAAGCTTTCTTT
>many|TRBV19|TRBJ2-7|NA
CASSTGPTYEQYF
TGTGCCAGTAGTACGGGACCGACCTACGAGCAGTACTTC
>many|TRBV14|TRBJ1-6|NA
CASSRGNSPLHF
TGTGCCAGCAGCCGGGGAAATTCACCCCTCCACTTT
>few|TRBV25-1|TRBJ2-5|TRBD1
CASSDTQGAGETQYF
TGTGCCAGCAGTGACACTCAGGGGGCGGGAGAGACCCAGTACTTC
>few|TRBV5-5|TRBJ2-1|NA
CASSAKSRNEQFF
TGTGCCAGCAGCGCGAAGAGCCGGAATGAGCAGTTCTTC
>NA|TRBV21-1|TRBJ2-3|NA
CDSRTDGRTDTQYF
TGTGACAGCAGAACGGACGGCCGAACAGATACGCAGTATTTT
>many|TRBV7-2|TRBJ1-1|NA
CASSLSAGYTEAFF
TGTGCCAGCAGCCTCTCGGCGGGTTACACTGAAGCTTTCTTT
>few|TRBV5-1|TRBJ1-3|NA
CASSLGRNTIYF
TGCGCCAGCAGCTTGGGTAGAAACACCATATATTTT
>many|TRBV12-3/TRBV12-4|TRBJ1-5|NA
CASSLGRASGPQHF
TGTGCCAGCAGTTTAGGCAGGGCCTCGGGGCCCCAGCATTTT
>many|TRBV28|TRBJ2-3|NA
CASTSFTDTQYF
TGTGCCAGCACCAGCTTCACAGATACGCAGTATTTT
>few|TRBV20-1|TRBJ2-5|NA
CSARDGVVETQYF
TGCAGTGCTAGAGATGGTGTTGTGGAGACCCAGTACTTC
>NA|TRBV14|TRBJ2-3|TRBD1
CASSRPGTGVDTQYF
TGTGCCAGCAGCCGACCTGGGACAGGGGTCGATACGCAGTATTTT
>NA|TRBV20-1|TRBJ2-4|TRBD1
CSAQAPQGAGAKNIQYF
TGCAGTGCCCAAGCTCCCCAGGGGGCTGGCGCCAAAAACATTCAGTACTTC
>few|TRBV29-1|TRBJ2-7|NA
CSVLEGSSYEQYF
TGCAGCGTTTTGGAGGGGAGCTCCTACGAGCAGTACTTC
>few|TRBV30|TRBJ1-5|NA
CAWGGGHQPQHF
TGTGCCTGGGGAGGGGGTCACCAGCCCCAGCATTTT
>NA|TRBV7-2|TRBJ2-3|NA
CASSLGKGGAKDTQYF
TGTGCCAGCAGCTTAGGAAAGGGGGGCGCAAAAGATACGCAGTATTTT
>few|TRBV10-3|TRBJ2-3|NA
CATSQGGPTDTQYF
TGTGCCACCAGTCAAGGGGGGCCCACAGATACGCAGTATTTT
>NA|TRBV5-1|TRBJ1-2|NA
CASSLESRGFYGYTF
TGCGCCAGCAGCTTGGAATCCCGAGGATTCTATGGCTACACCTTC
>NA|TRBV30|TRBJ2-7|NA
CAWNPPNGEKQYF
TGTGCCTGGAACCCCCCGAACGGGGAAAAGCAGTACTTC
>many|TRBV19|TRBJ1-5|TRBD1
CASSMATGWGEPQHF
TGTGCCAGTAGTATGGCGACAGGGTGGGGTGAGCCCCAGCATTTT
>NA|TRBV12-3/TRBV12-4|TRBJ2-5|TRBD1
CATGDRQVYQETQYF
TGTGCCACAGGGGACAGACAAGTTTACCAAGAGACCCAGTACTTC
>NA|TRBV7-2|TRBJ2-4|TRBD1
CASSFNRGDIQYF
TGTGCCAGCAGCTTCAACAGGGGAGACATTCAGTACTTC
>many|TRBV7-2|TRBJ2-5|NA
CASSHTAGNRGETQYF
TGTGCCAGCAGCCACACCGCGGGGAATCGAGGGGAGACCCAGTACTTC
>NA|TRBV7-8|TRBJ2-5|TRBD2
CASSPGGPRETQYF
TGTGCCAGCAGCCCGGGGGGGCCCAGAGAGACCCAGTACTTC
>many|TRBV6-5|TRBJ1-1|NA
CASSHGGGYEAFF
TGTGCCAGCAGCCACGGAGGAGGTTACGAAGCTTTCTTT
>few|TRBV5-1|TRBJ2-5|NA
CASSLALNKETQYF
TGCGCCAGCAGCTTGGCCCTGAACAAAGAGACCCAGTACTTC
>NA|TRBV5-5|TRBJ2-1|NA
CASSFGRSSYNEQFF
TGTGCCAGCAGCTTCGGCAGAAGCTCCTACAATGAGCAGTTCTTC